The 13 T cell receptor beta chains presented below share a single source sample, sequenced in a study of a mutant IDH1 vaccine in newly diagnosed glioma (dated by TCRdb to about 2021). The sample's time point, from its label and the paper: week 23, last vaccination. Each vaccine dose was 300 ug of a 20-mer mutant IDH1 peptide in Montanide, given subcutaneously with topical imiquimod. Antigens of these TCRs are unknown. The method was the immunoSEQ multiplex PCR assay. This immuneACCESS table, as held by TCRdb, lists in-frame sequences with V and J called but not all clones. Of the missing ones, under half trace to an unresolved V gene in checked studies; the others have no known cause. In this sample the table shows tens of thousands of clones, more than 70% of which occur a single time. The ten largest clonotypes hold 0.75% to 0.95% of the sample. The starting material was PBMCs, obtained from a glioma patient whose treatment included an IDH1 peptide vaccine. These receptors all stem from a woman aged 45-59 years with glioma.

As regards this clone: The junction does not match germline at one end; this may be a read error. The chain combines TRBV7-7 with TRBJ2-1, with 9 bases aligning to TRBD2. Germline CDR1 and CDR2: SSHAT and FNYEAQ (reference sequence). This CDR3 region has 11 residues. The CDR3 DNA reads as TGTGCTAGCAGCGCGGGAGGGGAGCAGTTCTTC. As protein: CASSAGGEQFF.

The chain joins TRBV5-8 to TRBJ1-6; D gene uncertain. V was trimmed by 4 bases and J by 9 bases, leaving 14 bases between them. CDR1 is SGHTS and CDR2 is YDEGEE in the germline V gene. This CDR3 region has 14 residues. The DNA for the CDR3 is TGTGCCAGCAGCCCTGAATGGGGAGGTTCACCCCTCCACTTT. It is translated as CASSPEWGGSPLHF.

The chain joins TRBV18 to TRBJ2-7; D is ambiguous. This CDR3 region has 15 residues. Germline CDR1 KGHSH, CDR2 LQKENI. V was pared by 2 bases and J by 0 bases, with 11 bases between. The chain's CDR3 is CASSPGQRYSYEQYF. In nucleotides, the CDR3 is TGTGCCAGCTCACCAGGCCAGAGATACTCCTACGAGCAGTACTTC. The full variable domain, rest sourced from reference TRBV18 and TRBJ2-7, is NAGVMQNPRHLVRRRGQEARLRCSPMKGHSHVYWYRQLPEEGLKFMVYLQKENIIDESGMPKERFSAEFPKEGPSILRIQQVVRGDSAAYFCASSPGQRYSYEQYFGPGTRLTVT.

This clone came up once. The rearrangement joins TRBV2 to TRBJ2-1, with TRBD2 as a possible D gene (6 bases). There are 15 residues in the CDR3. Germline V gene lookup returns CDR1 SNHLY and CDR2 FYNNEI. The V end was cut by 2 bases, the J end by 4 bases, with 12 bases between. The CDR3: CASSERVAAYNEQFF. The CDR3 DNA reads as TGTGCCAGCAGTGAAAGGGTAGCGGCATACAATGAGCAGTTCTTC.

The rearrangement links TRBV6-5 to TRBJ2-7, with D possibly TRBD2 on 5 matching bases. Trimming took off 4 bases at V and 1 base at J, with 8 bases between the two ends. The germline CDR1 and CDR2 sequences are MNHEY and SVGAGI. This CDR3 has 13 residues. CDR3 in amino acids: CASSFGLSYEQYF. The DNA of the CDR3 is TGTGCCAGCAGTTTCGGACTGTCCTACGAGCAGTACTTC.

The CDR3 region is CASSSTDRANNEQFF. The CDR3 DNA is TGCGCCAGCAGCTCAACAGATAGAGCCAACAATGAGCAGTTCTTC. The rearrangement links TRBV5-1 to TRBJ2-1; no reliable D call. V gave up 3 bases and J gave up 5 bases, with 15 bases separating them. The CDR3 has 15 residues. From germline, CDR1 is SGHRS and CDR2 YFSETQ.

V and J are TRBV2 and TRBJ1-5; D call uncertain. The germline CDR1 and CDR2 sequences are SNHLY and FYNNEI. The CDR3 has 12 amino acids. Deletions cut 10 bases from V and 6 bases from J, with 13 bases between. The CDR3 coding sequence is TGTGCCACAAGGGATGAGGGTCAGCCCCAGCATTTT. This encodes CATRDEGQPQHF.

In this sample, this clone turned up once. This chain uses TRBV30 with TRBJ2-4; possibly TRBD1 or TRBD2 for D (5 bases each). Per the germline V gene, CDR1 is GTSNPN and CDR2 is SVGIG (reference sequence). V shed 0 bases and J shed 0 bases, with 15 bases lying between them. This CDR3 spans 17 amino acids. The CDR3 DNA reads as TGTGCCTGGAGTGTAGAGGGGCCCTCCTTAGCCAAAAACATTCAGTACTTC. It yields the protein CAWSVEGPSLAKNIQYF.

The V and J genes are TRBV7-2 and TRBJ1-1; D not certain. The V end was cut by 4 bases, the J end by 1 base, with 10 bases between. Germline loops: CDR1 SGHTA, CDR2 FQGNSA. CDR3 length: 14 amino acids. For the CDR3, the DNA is TGTGCCAGCAGCTCGCCCTGGCCGAACACTGAAGCTTTCTTT. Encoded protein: CASSSPWPNTEAFF.

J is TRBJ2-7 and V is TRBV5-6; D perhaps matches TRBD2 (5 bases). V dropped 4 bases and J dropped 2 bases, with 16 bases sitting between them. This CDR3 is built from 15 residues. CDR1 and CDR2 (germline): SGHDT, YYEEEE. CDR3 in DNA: TGTGCCAGCAGCCCGCGGGCAGGCGAAACCTACGAGCAGTACTTC. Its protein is CASSPRAGETYEQYF.

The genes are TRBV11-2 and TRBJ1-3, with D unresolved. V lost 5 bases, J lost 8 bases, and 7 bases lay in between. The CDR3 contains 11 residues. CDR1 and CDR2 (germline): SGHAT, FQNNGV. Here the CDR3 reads CASSVRYTIYF. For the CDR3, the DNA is TGTGCCAGCAGCGTGAGGTACACCATATATTTT.

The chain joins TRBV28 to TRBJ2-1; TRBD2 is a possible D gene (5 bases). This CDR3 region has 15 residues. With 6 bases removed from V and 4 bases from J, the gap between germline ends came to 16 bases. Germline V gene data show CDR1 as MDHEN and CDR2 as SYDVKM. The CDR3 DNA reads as TGTGCCAGCAGCTTGATGAGGGTATTGTACAATGAGCAGTTCTTC. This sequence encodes CASSLMRVLYNEQFF.

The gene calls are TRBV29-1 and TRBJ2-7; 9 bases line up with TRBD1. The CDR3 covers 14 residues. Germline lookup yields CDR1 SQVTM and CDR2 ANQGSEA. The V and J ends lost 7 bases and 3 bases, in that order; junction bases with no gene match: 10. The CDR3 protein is CSASPGQGNYEQYF. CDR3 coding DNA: TGCAGCGCGTCCCCGGGACAGGGAAACTACGAGCAGTACTTC.